This TCR beta chain was profiled in a study of cytomegalovirus exposure and HLA in healthy donors listed by TCRdb under 2017. Broadly, across the study: An earlier analysis of approximately 550 of the donors reported 250 to 300 Gb of sequence data and 120 million or so unique TCR beta sequences from roughly 180 million T cells. In the later analysis, no new phenotypic data were used to find candidate immune exposures; instead, reliance was placed on TCR beta sequences and their occurrence across donors. Along with the approximately 700-subject first cohort, a separate validation cohort of over a hundred different subjects was used. Every discovery cohort repertoire had been produced on one sequencing platform. To study patterns of TCR occurrence, a later analysis re-analyzed previously published TCR beta repertoires from 666 donors and added high-resolution HLA genotyping. To decide whether each TCR beta V gene segment behaved as functional or pseudogenic, an earlier analysis of some 600 of the donors relied on high-throughput TCR beta sequencing. The study used immunosequencing to profile the T cell repertoires of hundreds of subjects and linked those repertoires to cytomegalovirus serostatus. HLA typing included class I and class II loci at four-digit resolution. Donor age, sex, ethnicity and CMV serostatus were collected together with the repertoire data. A handful of DR-DQ haplotypes were handled as single units for association and clustering because linkage in the cohort was strong. The genetic ancestry cluster associated with self-reported Caucasian donors included over 80% of the 300 to 450 genotyped donors. The number of typed donors differed by locus: about 620-640 for A, B, C, DRB1 and DQB1; 522 for DQA1; fewer than 610 for DPA1; and some 430 for DPB1. The aim of the study was to test whether cataloging public T cell receptors could identify signatures of past pathogen exposure. An early release covering 550 to 650 HLA-typed donors comprised approximately 290 gigabases of sequencing data and 65 million to 100 million unique TCR sequences. The study combined high-throughput TCR immunosequencing, statistical association of individual TCRs with disease status, and machine learning to predict cytomegalovirus infection status. Among under 450 genotyped donors of the cohort, an average of roughly 240,000 unique TCR beta nucleotide sequences were sequenced per donor, roughly 20% of them non-productive. In a later genetic analysis, genome-wide SNP genotypes for about 65% of the roughly 700 donors were used, and that subset was treated as a discovery cohort.

The library was obtained by the immunoSEQ multiplex PCR assay. A mixture of 60 forward primers for TCR Vbeta segments and 13 reverse primers for TCR Jbeta segments was used in the multiplex PCR. A multiplex PCR assay on genomic DNA amplified the CDR3 region of rearranged TCR beta genes. Amplified TCR beta libraries were sequenced as 87-base-pair reads on the Illumina HiSeq System. The original pipeline was this. In a later analysis, roughly 80 million unique TCR beta chains were counted across the roughly 610 repertoires, and roughly 9.9 million of these chains were shared by at least two donors. A nearest-neighbor algorithm error-corrected the raw reads and collapsed the reads into unique sequences, merging closely related sequences to remove PCR and sequencing errors. To assign V, D and J gene segments, CDR3 sequences were aligned to IMGT reference sequences. Each retained sequence needed at least a six-nucleotide match to both a V gene segment and a J gene segment. A rearrangement was called productive if the CDR3 had no stop codons and remained in frame with V and J, and every other rearrangement was called non-productive. CDR3 was defined by IMGT convention, running from the second conserved V-encoded cysteine to the conserved J-encoded phenylalanine. In an earlier analysis of just under 600 of the donors, sequences lacking an unambiguous match to a single V gene segment were excluded. An earlier analysis of 450 to 650 of the donors called V segments functional above 56.7% productive rearrangements and segregating when the between-donor standard deviation exceeded 5%. A statistical classification framework was built to diagnose cytomegalovirus status from the catalog of TCR beta chain sequences. In a later analysis, TCR nucleotide sequences were compared against IMGT/GENE-DB human TR gene sequences so that V and J genes could be assigned. A later analysis assigned CDR3 sequences and most-parsimonious VDJ recombination scenarios with the TCRdist pipeline. In a later analysis, each TCR beta chain was defined by its CDR3 amino acid sequence together with its V-gene family, and reads without a unique V-gene family were excluded. To address suspected cross-contamination and a sequencing artifact, a later analysis removed several hundred highly shared, low-generation-probability nucleotide sequences. A later analysis calculated a clonal expansion index for each public chain from normalized within-repertoire ranks of inferred template counts. Generation probabilities in a later analysis came from a VDJ recombination model fitted to out-of-frame rearrangements, and those results were checked against IGoR. In a later analysis, hypergeometric tests were used to score TCR-TCR, TCR-HLA and TCR-CMV co-occurrence, with a repertoire-size bias correction applied to TCR pairs. To estimate false discovery rates, a later analysis permuted the HLA or CMV assignments 20 times. In a later analysis, co-occurring TCRs were grouped using DBSCAN, and TCRdist sequence similarity was added for clustering within HLA-allele-positive subsets. Repertoires with fewer than 30,000 or more than 120,000 public chains, plus five repertoires with anomalous nucleotide sharing, were excluded from co-occurrence clustering. Not all clones reach the TCRdb copy of this immuneACCESS table, which keeps in-frame sequences only. Checked studies attribute under half of the gap to unresolved V genes and leave the rest unexplained. V, J and clone size were drawn from that table, and D and trimming were deduced from the DNA. Counted in this sample were roughly 100,000 clones; 70% to 75% of them appeared once. The top ten hold roughly 3% of the sample.

Study-wide conclusions, independent of this receptor: The classifier was reported to diagnose cytomegalovirus status with high specificity and sensitivity in both the original and validation cohorts. Compared with equally common non-associated chains, HLA-associated TCR beta chains in a later analysis were more clonally expanded and had lower generation probabilities. The study gave a list of around 170 TCR beta chains associated with cytomegalovirus. At a false discovery rate of 0.05, a later analysis linked some 18,000 TCR beta sequences to specific HLA alleles. Presence/absence analyses assumed roughly uniform sequencing depth across donors, an assumption that may not hold. A later analysis reported that several top co-occurrence clusters appeared linked to parvovirus B19, influenza, CMV and Epstein-Barr virus. CMV serostatus was the only immune exposure information available for the cohort. Broadly in line with IMGT annotations, most TCR beta V segments showed up in productive rearrangements about 87% or about 30% of the time in an earlier analysis of roughly 590 of the donors. According to a later analysis, most CMV-associated TCR beta chains appeared to be HLA-restricted, and the HLA associations seemed to be driven largely by CMV exposure. Compared with the roughly 710-donor mean, donors in an Asian-associated ancestry cluster had fewer N-insertions in productive TCRs, according to a later genetic analysis. Because HLA typing was missing for some donors at each locus, association tests included only the typed subset. When HLA alleles, especially DR and DQ, strongly co-occurred, TCR associations were difficult to assign to individual alleles. A later analysis found that TCR association rates varied across HLA loci, with DRB1 alleles showing the most associated TCRs and HLA-C alleles the fewest. The earlier analysis of approximately 560 of the donors excluded roughly 17 rarely observed V segments, including chromosome 9 orphons, because counts were too low. Across donors, most TCR sequences were observed very rarely, whereas some public TCRs were present in many individuals. The sequencing pipeline was judged likely to have produced a cluster of highly shared sequence variants as a technical artifact. Some IMGT-functional V segments, including TRBV6-2 and TRBV6-3, could not be told apart with the 87-base-pair reads, so those segments were excluded. The authors suggested that the approach could potentially be extended to other disease states and immunological phenotypes. A few of the identified cytomegalovirus-associated TCR beta chains were confirmed in vitro to be specific for cytomegalovirus antigens. A later genetic analysis associated a missense DCLRE1C variant with V-gene and J-gene trimming of TCR beta chains, and an independent cohort replicated the association. A further reported finding was that TCR beta sequences accurately predicted the HLA-A and HLA-B alleles for most subjects in the first cohort. Linkage disequilibrium might explain the correlated functional status among segregating V segments, but an unknown experimental factor could not be ruled out. Only TCR beta chains were sequenced in this cohort, and the absence of alpha or paired-chain data limited detectable features.

In total, 666 healthy bone marrow donors made up the cohort. Cohort members were all nominally healthy when sampled, although unrecorded immune exposures were likely present. The donor tested CMV seronegative, placing the donor among the approximately 400 seronegative members of the cohort. Every donor gave a peripheral blood sample, and the peripheral blood mononuclear cells from that sample were used for TCR beta sequencing. The Qiagen DNeasy Blood Extraction Kit was used to extract genomic DNA from the blood cell samples. For CDR1 and CDR2, the germline V gene lists KGHSH and LQKENI. V is clipped by 1 base and J by 5 bases, and the sequence between their germline boundaries is 11 bases long. The CDR3 numbers 14 residues from cysteine through phenylalanine. The retained sequence is limited to the CDR3, 42 bases, with the frame set at the first base. As to this clone: Its specific antigen is unknown. No base quality values were provided; no much bigger clone lies one nucleotide off.

The chain uses TRBV18 and TRBJ1-1; no D gene can be assigned with confidence. Input material: PBMCs. This receptor was taken from a female donor in good health and CMV-seronegative. The CDR3 reads CASSPQGWETEAFF. The DNA reads as follows: TGTGCCAGCTCACCACAGGGCTGGGAGACTGAAGCTTTCTTT.